These T cell receptor beta chains were read from a single sample in a study of blood T cell repertoires in COVID-19. The method was immunoSEQ multiplex PCR; TCRdb's version includes in-frame clones alone and lacks a portion of them. Counted here are fewer than 350,000 clones, around 81% occurring once; the ten biggest clones make up under 3%. The specimen sequenced was peripheral blood. Every receptor here comes from a woman aged 55-70 years with active or convalescent COVID-19. The CDR3 runs from the conserved cysteine through the conserved F or W. The D gene is left open where the match is weak. The size field is filled for only some rows; it gives once, few, many or a size class.

clone_size j_call v_call d_call cdr3_aa cdr3_nt
. TRBJ2-7 TRBV29-1 TRBD1 CSVEERGMGQGWSYEQYF TGCAGCGTTGAAGAAAGGGGGATGGGACAGGGTTGGTCCTACGAGCAGTACTTC
. TRBJ1-5 TRBV19 . CASTRVQGYSNQPQHF TGTGCCAGTACCCGGGTGCAGGGATATAGCAATCAGCCCCAGCATTTT
few TRBJ1-2 TRBV5-1 . CASSLVGQGEDYTF TGCGCCAGCAGCTTGGTTGGGCAGGGTGAAGACTACACCTTC
. TRBJ1-2 TRBV2 TRBD1 CASSTGTGRYGYTF TGTGCCAGCAGTACCGGGACAGGGCGATATGGCTACACCTTC
. TRBJ2-3 TRBV19 . CASSIMGALTDTQYF TGTGCCAGTAGTATCATGGGGGCTTTAACAGATACGCAGTATTTT
. TRBJ1-5 TRBV19 TRBD1 CASRAIGGQSNQPQHF TGTGCCAGTAGAGCGATAGGGGGACAGAGCAATCAGCCCCAGCATTTT
. TRBJ2-7 TRBV11-3 TRBD1 CASSPTPDRASEQYF TGTGCCAGCAGCCCTACTCCGGACAGGGCCAGCGAGCAGTACTTC
. TRBJ2-3 TRBV29-1 . CSVGAGVEDTQYF TGCAGCGTTGGGGCAGGGGTTGAAGATACGCAGTATTTT
. TRBJ1-1 TRBV2 . CASSREGGDGMNTEAFF TGTGCCAGCAGTCGAGAAGGGGGGGACGGCATGAACACTGAAGCTTTCTTT
few TRBJ2-3 TRBV11-2 TRBD1 CASSSPGTGVGATQYF TGTGCCAGCAGCTCACCCGGGACAGGGGTAGGGGCTACGCAGTATTTT
. TRBJ2-1 TRBV6-5 TRBD2 CASRASGDSYNEQFF TGTGCCAGCAGGGCGAGCGGGGACTCTTACAATGAGCAGTTCTTC
. TRBJ1-6 TRBV10-3 . CAILAGEVGSPLHF TGTGCCATCCTGGCCGGGGAGGTTGGTTCACCCCTCCACTTT
once TRBJ2-7 TRBV6-5 TRBD2 CASATSGGSYEQYF TGTGCCAGCGCCACTAGCGGGGGCTCCTACGAGCAGTACTTC
. TRBJ2-2 TRBV19 TRBD1 CASSITGWTGGTGELFF TGTGCCAGTAGTATTACGGGATGGACAGGAGGCACCGGGGAGCTGTTTTTT
. TRBJ2-1 TRBV7-8 . CASSTRSLLGGQFF TGTGCCAGCAGCACCCGGAGCCTATTGGGAGGTCAGTTCTTC
. TRBJ1-2 TRBV15 TRBD1 CATSREGTGEEGYTF TGTGCCACCAGCAGAGAGGGGACAGGGGAAGAGGGCTACACCTTC
. TRBJ2-5 TRBV5-8 TRBD1 CASSQGQGSWETQYF TGTGCCAGCAGCCAGGGACAGGGGAGCTGGGAGACCCAGTACTTC
. TRBJ1-2 TRBV6-6 TRBD1 CASSPQQGPNYGYTF TGTGCCAGCAGTCCGCAACAGGGGCCTAACTATGGCTACACCTTC
. TRBJ1-2 TRBV10-3 TRBD1 CAISGTGANYGYTF TGTGCCATCAGCGGGACAGGGGCTAACTATGGCTACACCTTC
. TRBJ1-5 TRBV12-3/TRBV12-4 . CASSPVPQPQHF TGTGCCAGCAGCCCCGTCCCCCAGCCCCAGCATTTT
. TRBJ1-2 TRBV5-1 . CASSFQGSVPPDGYTF TGCGCCAGCAGCTTCCAGGGAAGTGTTCCCCCGGATGGCTACACCTTC
. TRBJ1-1 TRBV3-1/TRBV3-2 . CASSTVQGTEAFF TGTGCCAGCAGCACCGTACAGGGAACTGAAGCTTTCTTT
. TRBJ1-2 TRBV6-5 . CASSSPRNYGYTF TGTGCCAGCAGTTCTCCCAGGAACTATGGCTACACCTTC
. TRBJ1-2 TRBV12-3/TRBV12-4 TRBD1 CASSLAQGGRYTF TGTGCCAGCAGTTTAGCACAGGGGGGACGCTACACCTTC
. TRBJ1-3 TRBV6-1 . CASSEQAGRAGNTIYF TGTGCCAGCAGTGAACAGGCCGGCAGGGCTGGAAACACCATATATTTT
. TRBJ1-2 TRBV5-6 . CASSLLAGANYGYTF TGTGCCAGCAGCCTCCTAGCAGGGGCAAACTATGGCTACACCTTC
few TRBJ1-2 TRBV10-2 TRBD1 CASSEPSPGTAYGYTF TGCGCCAGCAGTGAGCCCAGCCCCGGGACAGCCTATGGCTACACCTTC
. TRBJ2-7 TRBV2 TRBD2 CASSERIAGGYEQYF TGTGCCAGCAGTGAGAGGATAGCGGGGGGCTACGAGCAGTACTTC
few TRBJ2-7 TRBV5-1 TRBD1 CASSPQPGQILYEQYF TGCGCCAGCAGCCCCCAGCCGGGACAGATTCTCTACGAGCAGTACTTC